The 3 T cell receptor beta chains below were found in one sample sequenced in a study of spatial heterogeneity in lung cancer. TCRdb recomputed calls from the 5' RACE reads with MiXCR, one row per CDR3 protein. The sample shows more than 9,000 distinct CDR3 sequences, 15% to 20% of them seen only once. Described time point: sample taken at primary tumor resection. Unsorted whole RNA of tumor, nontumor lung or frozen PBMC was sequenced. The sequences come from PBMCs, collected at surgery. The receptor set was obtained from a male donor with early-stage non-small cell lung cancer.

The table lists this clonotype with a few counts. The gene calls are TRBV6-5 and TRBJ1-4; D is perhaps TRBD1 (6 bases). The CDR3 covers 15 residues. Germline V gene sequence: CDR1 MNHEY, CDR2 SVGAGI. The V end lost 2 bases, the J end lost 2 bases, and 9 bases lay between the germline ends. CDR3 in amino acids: CASSYTTGTNEKLFF. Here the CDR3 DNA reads TGTGCCAGCAGTTACACAACAGGGACTAATGAAAAACTGTTTTTT.

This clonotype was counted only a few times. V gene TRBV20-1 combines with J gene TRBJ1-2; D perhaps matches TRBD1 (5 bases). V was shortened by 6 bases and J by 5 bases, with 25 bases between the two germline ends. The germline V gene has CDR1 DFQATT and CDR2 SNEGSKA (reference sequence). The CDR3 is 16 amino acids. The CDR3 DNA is TGCAGTGCCAGGGCAAGGGGCCCCACATTAGGGTATGGCTACACCTTC. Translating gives CSARARGPTLGYGYTF.

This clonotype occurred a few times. The CDR3 region is CASSRGQGRETDTQYF. CDR3 DNA: TGTGCCAGCAGCCGGGGACAGGGGAGAGAGACAGATACGCAGTATTTT. The V and J genes are TRBV12-3 or TRBV12-4 and TRBJ2-3, with TRBD1 matching 10 bases. V lost 6 bases to trimming and J lost 3 bases; unmatched junction nucleotides: 9. The CDR3 loop spans 16 amino acids.